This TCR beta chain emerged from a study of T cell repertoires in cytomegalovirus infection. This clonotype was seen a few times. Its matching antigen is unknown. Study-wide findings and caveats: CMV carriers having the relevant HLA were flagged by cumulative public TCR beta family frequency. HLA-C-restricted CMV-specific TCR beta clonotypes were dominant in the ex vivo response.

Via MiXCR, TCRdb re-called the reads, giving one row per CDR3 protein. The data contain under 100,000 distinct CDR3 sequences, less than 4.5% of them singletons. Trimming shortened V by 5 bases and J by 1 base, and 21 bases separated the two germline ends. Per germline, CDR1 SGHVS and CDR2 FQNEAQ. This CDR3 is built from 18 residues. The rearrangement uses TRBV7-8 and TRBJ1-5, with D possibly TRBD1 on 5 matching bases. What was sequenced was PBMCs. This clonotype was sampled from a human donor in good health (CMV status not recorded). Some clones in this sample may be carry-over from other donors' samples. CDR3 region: CASSLAQMGGGSNQPQHF. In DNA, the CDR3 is TGTGCCAGCAGCCTCGCGCAAATGGGGGGGGGGAGCAATCAGCCCCAGCATTTT.